The TCR beta chain under discussion was sequenced for a study of human T cells and chemical hapten exposure. Study at large: Slight volume differences across pooled libraries mainly accounted for varying per-sample TCR yields.

This clonotype was detected many times. Antigen specificity is unknown. Study findings and constraints: No shift was seen in TCRs above 1 in 1000 frequency with DPC sensitization.

This sample's time point: healthy volunteer bleed at 2 weeks. Before extraction, the whole blood was not fractionated, and total RNA was taken from it. CDR3 length: 11 residues. V lost 7 bases and J 5 bases, leaving 7 bases between the germline ends. Per the germline V gene, CDR1 is KGHDR and CDR2 is SFDVKD. TCRdb analysed the RACE reads with MiXCR anew, one entry per CDR3 protein. The repertoire holds 50,000 or so distinct CDR3 sequences, with about 4.8% as singletons. This TCR derives from a human donor in good health. Some clones in this sample may be carry-over from other donors' samples. Sequencing input: whole blood. The chain joins TRBV24-1 to TRBJ2-5, with TRBD2 as a possible D gene (6 bases). For the CDR3, the DNA is TGTGCCACCAGCAGCGGGGAGACCCAGTACTTC. It translates to CATSSGETQYF.